This is a list of T cell receptor beta chains from one sample in a study of T cell responses to AZD1222 COVID-19 vaccine. The protocol was immunoSEQ multiplex PCR, while the TCRdb copy is restricted to in-frame clones and leaves out a portion. The data contain 66,000 or so clones, roughly nine tenths of them singletons. Sample: peripheral blood, taken on day 0 of AZD1222 vaccination. All receptors derive from an adult in good health. Both conserved end residues are part of each CDR3. A D gene is named only where the DNA matches it firmly. Rows may omit the clone size; those that give it use once, few, many or a size class.

>.|TRBJ2-7|.|TRBV18
TGTGCCAGCACTGCCGAGGTCGGGGAGCAGTACTTC
CASTAEVGEQYF
>.|TRBJ2-7|.|TRBV21-1
TGTGCCAGCAGCAAAGGGGAGGCAAGAGGCTCCTACGAGCAGTACTTC
CASSKGEARGSYEQYF
>.|TRBJ1-1|.|TRBV7-6
TGTGCCAGCAGCTTAGAAAGGGGGAACACTGAAGCTTTCTTT
CASSLERGNTEAFF
>.|TRBJ2-7|.|TRBV19
TGTGCCAGTACCGAAGGTGGCAGGGTGTCCGGCGAGCAGTACTTC
CASTEGGRVSGEQYF
>TRBD2|TRBJ2-3|.|TRBV7-2
TGTGCCGCGGAGACTAGCGGGGGAGTAGATACGCAGTATTTT
CAAETSGGVDTQYF
>.|TRBJ2-2|.|TRBV3-1/TRBV3-2
TGTGCCAGCAGCCAAGAGTCGCTGTACACCGGGGAGCTGTTTTTT
CASSQESLYTGELFF
>.|TRBJ1-4|.|TRBV18
TGTGCCAGCTCACCACCCGCGACAGCCTTACCGGATGAAAAACTGTTTTTT
CASSPPATALPDEKLFF
>.|TRBJ1-2|few|TRBV10-1
TGCGCCAGCAGTTCTCAGGGGTTTTATGGCTACACCTTC
CASSSQGFYGYTF
>.|TRBJ2-1|.|TRBV7-2
TGTGCCAGCAGCTTAAATTACGGCCCCGGCAATGAGCAGTTCTTC
CASSLNYGPGNEQFF
>.|TRBJ2-6|.|TRBV30
TGTGCCTGGGGCCTTTCGATTGGCGAGAGGGGGGCCAACGTCCTGACTTTC
CAWGLSIGERGANVLTF
>.|TRBJ2-5|.|TRBV5-6
TGTGCCAGCAGCTTGGCCCCCGGTCGCGGGAAAGAGACCCAGTACTTC
CASSLAPGRGKETQYF
>.|TRBJ2-1|.|TRBV7-7
TGTGCTAGCAGCTCGGACATCTACAATGAGCAGTTCTTC
CASSSDIYNEQFF
>.|TRBJ2-2|.|TRBV4-1
TGCGCCAGCGGGGCAGTGGGGAGAGGGGGGGAGCTGTTTTTT
CASGAVGRGGELFF
>.|TRBJ2-7|.|TRBV5-1
TGCGCCAGCAGCTTGGGGCTAGCTTCCTACGAGCAGTACTTC
CASSLGLASYEQYF
>.|TRBJ2-7|.|TRBV19
TGTGCCAGTAAGGAGATAGCGGCCTCCTACGAGCAGTACTTC
CASKEIAASYEQYF
>.|TRBJ1-6|.|TRBV27
TGTGCCAGCAGTGGAGGGATCCCTTCACCCCTCCACTTT
CASSGGIPSPLHF
>TRBD1|TRBJ2-2|.|TRBV9
TGTGCCAGCAGCGAGACAGGGGACACCGGGGAGCTGTTTTTT
CASSETGDTGELFF
>TRBD1|TRBJ1-2|.|TRBV6-2/TRBV6-3
TGTGCCAGCAGTTACCGTAATCTACAGGGGAAAGCTAACTATGGCTACACCTTC
CASSYRNLQGKANYGYTF
>.|TRBJ1-1|.|TRBV19
TGTGCCAGTAGTATAGGGGCAGGCCCTACTGAAGCTTTCTTT
CASSIGAGPTEAFF
>TRBD2|TRBJ2-1|few|TRBV6-4
TGTGCCAGCAGCCCTAGCGGGGGGACCTACAATGAGCAGTTCTTC
CASSPSGGTYNEQFF
>.|TRBJ1-2|.|TRBV5-1
TGCGCCAGCAGCCCCGATGGGGCACCCTATGGCTACACCTTC
CASSPDGAPYGYTF
>.|TRBJ2-7|few|TRBV5-6
TGTGCCAGCAGCTATCGACCCTACGAGCAGTACTTC
CASSYRPYEQYF
>TRBD1|TRBJ2-1|.|TRBV7-2
TGTGCCAGCAGCGGACAGGGATTCAGTGAGCAGTTCTTC
CASSGQGFSEQFF
>.|TRBJ2-3|.|TRBV19
TGTGCCAGTAGTGCCTTCACAGATACGCAGTATTTT
CASSAFTDTQYF
>TRBD2|TRBJ2-7|.|TRBV5-8
TGTGCCAGCAGCTTGGCTACCCCCCTAGGACTAGCGCTGACCTACGAGCAGTACTTC
CASSLATPLGLALTYEQYF
>.|TRBJ1-6|.|TRBV7-8
TGTGCCAGCAGCTTACGAGTAGTGGGGACGGAGGATAATTCACCCCTCCACTTT
CASSLRVVGTEDNSPLHF
>.|TRBJ2-5|.|TRBV15
TGTGCCACCAGCTCCCGGCTAGGCCCAGAGACCCAGTACTTC
CATSSRLGPETQYF
>.|TRBJ2-1|.|TRBV10-3
TGTGCCATCAGTGAGTTACAACGGGGGCTCCCGTACAATGAGCAGTTCTTC
CAISELQRGLPYNEQFF
>.|TRBJ1-4|.|TRBV28
TGTGCCAGCAAAGGGAGGGCTAATGAAAAACTGTTTTTT
CASKGRANEKLFF
>.|TRBJ1-2|.|TRBV12-3/TRBV12-4
TGTGCCAGCAGTTGGGACATAGCGGGGGGCTACACCTTC
CASSWDIAGGYTF
>.|TRBJ2-1|.|TRBV10-3
TGTGCCATCAGTGATCGGAATGAGCAGTTCTTC
CAISDRNEQFF
>.|TRBJ2-1|once|TRBV28
TGTGCCAGCAGGATCCAAGGATCTAGCCGAGCTTACAATGAGCAGTTCTTC
CASRIQGSSRAYNEQFF
>.|TRBJ2-2|.|TRBV7-6
TGTGCCAGCAGCTTACGTGCGAGGGGTCCCGGGGAGCTGTTTTTT
CASSLRARGPGELFF
>TRBD2|TRBJ2-2|.|TRBV10-2
TGCGCCAGCAACCGGGAGGCCGGCGGGAACACCGGGGAGCTGTTTTTT
CASNREAGGNTGELFF
>.|TRBJ2-7|few|TRBV11-2
TGTGCCAGCAGTTCCGACGGCGGCCTGGAGCAGTACTTC
CASSSDGGLEQYF
>.|TRBJ2-7|.|TRBV5-1
TGCGCCAGCAGCTTCACCCGGGGTGGTAGCGAGCAGTACTTC
CASSFTRGGSEQYF
>.|TRBJ1-3|.|TRBV4-1
TGCGCCAGCAGCCAAGGCTACAGGGCCACCTCTGGAAACACCATATATTTT
CASSQGYRATSGNTIYF
>.|TRBJ1-4|.|TRBV15
TGTGCCACCAGCAGTCCAACTTTGGGACCCCTAAGGCCTAATGAAAAACTGTTTTTT
CATSSPTLGPLRPNEKLFF
>.|TRBJ2-3|.|TRBV4-2
TGTGCCAGCAGTCGCGACCACCCCACAGATACGCAGTATTTT
CASSRDHPTDTQYF
>TRBD2|TRBJ2-7|.|TRBV6-5
TGTGCCAGCAGTTACTCGTCTAGCGGGAGTGTGCTCGAGCAGTACTTC
CASSYSSSGSVLEQYF
>.|TRBJ2-7|.|TRBV6-5
TGTGCCAGCAGCCGGGACGGAGGGGCCTACGAGCAGTACTTC
CASSRDGGAYEQYF